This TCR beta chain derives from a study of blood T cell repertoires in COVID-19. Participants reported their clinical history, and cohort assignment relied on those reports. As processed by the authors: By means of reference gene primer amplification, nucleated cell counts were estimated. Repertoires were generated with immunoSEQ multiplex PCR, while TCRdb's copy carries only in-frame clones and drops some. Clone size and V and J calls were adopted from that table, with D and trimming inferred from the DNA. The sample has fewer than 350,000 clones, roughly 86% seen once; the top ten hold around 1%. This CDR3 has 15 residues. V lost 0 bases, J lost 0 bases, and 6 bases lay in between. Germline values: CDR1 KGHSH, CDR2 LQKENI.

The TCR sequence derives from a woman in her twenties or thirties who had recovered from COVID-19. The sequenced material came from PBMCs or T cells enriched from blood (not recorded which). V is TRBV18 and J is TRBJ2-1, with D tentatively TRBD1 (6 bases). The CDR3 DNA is TGTGCCAGCTCACCACCCAGGGGCTCCTACAATGAGCAGTTCTTC. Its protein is CASSPPRGSYNEQFF.